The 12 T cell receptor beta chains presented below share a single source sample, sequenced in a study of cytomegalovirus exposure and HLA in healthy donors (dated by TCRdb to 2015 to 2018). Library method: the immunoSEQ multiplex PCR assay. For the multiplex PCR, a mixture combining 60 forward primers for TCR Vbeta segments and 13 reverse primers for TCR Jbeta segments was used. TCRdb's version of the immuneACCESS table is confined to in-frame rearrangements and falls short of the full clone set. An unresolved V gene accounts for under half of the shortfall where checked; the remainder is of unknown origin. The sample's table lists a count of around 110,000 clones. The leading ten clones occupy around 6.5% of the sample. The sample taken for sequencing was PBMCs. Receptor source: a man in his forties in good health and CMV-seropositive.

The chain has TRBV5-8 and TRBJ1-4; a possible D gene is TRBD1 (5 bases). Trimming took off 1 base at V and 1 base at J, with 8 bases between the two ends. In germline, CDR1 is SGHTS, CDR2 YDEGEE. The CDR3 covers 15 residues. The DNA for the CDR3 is TGTGCCAGCAGCTTGAACAGGCTAACTAATGAAAAACTGTTTTTT. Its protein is CASSLNRLTNEKLFF.

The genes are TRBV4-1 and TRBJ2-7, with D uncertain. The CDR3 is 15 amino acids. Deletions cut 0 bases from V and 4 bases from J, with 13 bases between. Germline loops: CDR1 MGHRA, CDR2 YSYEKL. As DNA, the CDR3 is TGCGCCAGCAGCCAAGAAGTAGACACCACTTACGAGCAGTACTTC. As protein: CASSQEVDTTYEQYF.

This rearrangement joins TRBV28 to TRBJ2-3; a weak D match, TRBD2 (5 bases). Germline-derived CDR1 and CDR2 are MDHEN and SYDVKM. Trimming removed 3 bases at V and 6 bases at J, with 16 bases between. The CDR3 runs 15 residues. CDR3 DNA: TGTGCCAGCAGTTTGAGGCAGGACCGCGGGGATACGCAGTATTTT. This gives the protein CASSLRQDRGDTQYF.

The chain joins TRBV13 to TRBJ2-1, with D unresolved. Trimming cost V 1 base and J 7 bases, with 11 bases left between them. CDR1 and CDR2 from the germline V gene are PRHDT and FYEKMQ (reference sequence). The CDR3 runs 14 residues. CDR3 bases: TGTGCCAGCAGCTTAGTGGGTAGCTCGAATGAGCAGTTCTTC. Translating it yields CASSLVGSSNEQFF.

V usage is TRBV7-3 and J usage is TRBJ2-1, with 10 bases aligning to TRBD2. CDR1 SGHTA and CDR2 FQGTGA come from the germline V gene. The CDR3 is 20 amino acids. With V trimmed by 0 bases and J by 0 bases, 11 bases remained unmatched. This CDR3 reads CASSLTSGGASGSSYNEQFF. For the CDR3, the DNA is TGTGCCAGCAGCTTAACGAGCGGGGGGGCTAGCGGGAGCTCCTACAATGAGCAGTTCTTC.

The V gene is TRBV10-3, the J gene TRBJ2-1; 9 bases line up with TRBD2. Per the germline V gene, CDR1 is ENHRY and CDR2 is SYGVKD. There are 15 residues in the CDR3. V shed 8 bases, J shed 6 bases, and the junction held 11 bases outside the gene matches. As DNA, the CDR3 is TGTGCCATCGGGACTCCGGGGACTAGCTCCAATGAGCAGTTCTTC. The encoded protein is CAIGTPGTSSNEQFF.

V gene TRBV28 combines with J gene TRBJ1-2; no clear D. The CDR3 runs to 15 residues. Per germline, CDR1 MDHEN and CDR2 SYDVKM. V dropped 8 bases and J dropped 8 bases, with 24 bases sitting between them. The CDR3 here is CASRRGLGSTLGYTF. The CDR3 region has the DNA TGTGCCAGCCGGCGGGGATTGGGCTCCACCCTGGGCTACACCTTC.

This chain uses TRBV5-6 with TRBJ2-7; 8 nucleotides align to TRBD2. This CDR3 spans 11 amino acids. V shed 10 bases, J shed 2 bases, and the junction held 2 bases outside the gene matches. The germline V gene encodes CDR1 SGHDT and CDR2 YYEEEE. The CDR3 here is CAPAGAYEQYF. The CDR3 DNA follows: TGTGCCCCAGCGGGGGCCTACGAGCAGTACTTC.

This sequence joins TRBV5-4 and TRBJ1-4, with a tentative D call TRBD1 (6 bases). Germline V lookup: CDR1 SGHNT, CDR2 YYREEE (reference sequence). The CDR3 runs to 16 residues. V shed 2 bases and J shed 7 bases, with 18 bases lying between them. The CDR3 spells CASSLQGGGFGEKLFF. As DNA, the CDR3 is TGTGCCAGCAGCTTACAGGGTGGGGGTTTTGGTGAAAAACTGTTTTTT.

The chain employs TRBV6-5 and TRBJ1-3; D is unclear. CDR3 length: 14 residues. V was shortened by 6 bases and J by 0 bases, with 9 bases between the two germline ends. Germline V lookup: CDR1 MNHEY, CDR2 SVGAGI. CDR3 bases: TGTGCCAGCAGCCCCGGGTACTCTGGAAACACCATATATTTT. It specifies CASSPGYSGNTIYF.

The CDR3, as DNA: TGTGCCAGCAGTCCCGAGGGATCGCCCTATAATTCACCCCTCCACTTT. It encodes CASSPEGSPYNSPLHF. The V and J genes are TRBV6-6 and TRBJ1-6; no clear D gene. The CDR3 is made up of 16 amino acids. Germline CDR1 MNHNY, CDR2 SVGAGI (reference sequence). Trimming took off 5 bases at V and 2 bases at J, with 13 bases between the two ends.

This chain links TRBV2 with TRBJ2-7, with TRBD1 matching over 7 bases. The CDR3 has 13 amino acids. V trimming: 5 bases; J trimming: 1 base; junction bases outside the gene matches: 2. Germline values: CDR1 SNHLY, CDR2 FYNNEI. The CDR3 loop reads CASSTGQSYEQYF. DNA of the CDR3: TGTGCCAGCAGTACGGGACAGTCCTACGAGCAGTACTTC.